The present TCR beta chain was sequenced within a study of blood T cell repertoires in COVID-19. Overall study context: Whether acute or convalescent, the COVID-19 samples came from the United States, Italy and Spain.

Profiling relied on immunoSEQ multiplex PCR, and the TCRdb table lists in-frame clones only, not all of them. The table records hundreds of thousands of clones, roughly 85% of them present only once. The length of the CDR3 is 16 residues. With V trimmed by 4 bases and J by 5 bases, 13 bases remained unmatched. Germline CDR1 reads MDHEN; CDR2 reads SYDVKM. This sequence was found in a human donor in a cohort sampled during active COVID-19. The chain uses TRBV28 and TRBJ2-7; 8 bases fit TRBD2. Sequenced: peripheral blood. In DNA, the CDR3 is TGTGCCAGCAGTTCCCAAGGAGCGGGAGATTTCGACGAGCAGTACTTC. It yields the protein CASSSQGAGDFDEQYF.